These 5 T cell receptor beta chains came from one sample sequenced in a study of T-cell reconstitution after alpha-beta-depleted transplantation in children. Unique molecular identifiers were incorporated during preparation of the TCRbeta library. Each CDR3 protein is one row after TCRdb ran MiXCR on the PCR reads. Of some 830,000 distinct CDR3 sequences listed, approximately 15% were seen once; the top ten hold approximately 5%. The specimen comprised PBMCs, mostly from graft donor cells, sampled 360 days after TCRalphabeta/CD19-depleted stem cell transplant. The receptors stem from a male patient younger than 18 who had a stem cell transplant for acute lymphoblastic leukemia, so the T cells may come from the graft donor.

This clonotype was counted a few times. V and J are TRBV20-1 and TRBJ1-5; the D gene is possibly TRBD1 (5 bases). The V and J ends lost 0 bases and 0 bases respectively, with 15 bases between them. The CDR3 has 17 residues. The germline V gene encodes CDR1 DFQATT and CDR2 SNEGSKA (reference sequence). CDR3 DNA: TGCAGTGCTAGAGATCTAAGGACACCGTATAGCAATCAGCCCCAGCATTTT. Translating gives CSARDLRTPYSNQPQHF.

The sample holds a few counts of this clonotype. The CDR3 nucleotides read TGTGCCAGCAGCTTGATCGGGGTGGATGGCTACACCTTC. Its translation: CASSLIGVDGYTF. The chain recombines TRBV11-1 with TRBJ1-2; D unclear. Per germline, CDR1 SGHAT and CDR2 FQDESV (reference sequence). There are 13 residues in the CDR3. V gave up 3 bases and J gave up 6 bases, with 11 bases separating them.

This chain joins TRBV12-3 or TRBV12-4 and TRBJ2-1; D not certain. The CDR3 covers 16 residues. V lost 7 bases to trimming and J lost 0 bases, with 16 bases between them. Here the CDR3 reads CASISMAQSSYNEQFF. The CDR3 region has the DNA TGTGCCAGCATTTCAATGGCTCAGAGCTCCTACAATGAGCAGTTCTTC.

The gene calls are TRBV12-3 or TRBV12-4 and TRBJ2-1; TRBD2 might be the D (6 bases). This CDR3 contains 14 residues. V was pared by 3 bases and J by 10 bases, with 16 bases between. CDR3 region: CASSFLVAGREQFF. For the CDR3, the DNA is TGTGCCAGCAGTTTTTTAGTCGCGGGAAGGGAGCAGTTCTTC.

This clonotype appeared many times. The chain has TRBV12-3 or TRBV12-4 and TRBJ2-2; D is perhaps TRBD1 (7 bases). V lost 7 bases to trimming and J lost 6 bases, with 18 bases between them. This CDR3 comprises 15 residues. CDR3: CASTLRAGGSGELFF. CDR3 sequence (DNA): TGTGCCAGCACCCTGAGGGCAGGGGGGTCCGGGGAGCTGTTTTTT.